These 32 T cell receptor beta chains were sequenced from one sample in a study of graft-versus-host responses after intestinal transplantation. This table comes from immunoSEQ multiplex PCR, and its TCRdb copy is limited to in-frame clones, with some not included. In the table there are some 10,000 clones, roughly 92% of which are singletons. The specimen comprised PBMCs, sampled about 70 days after transplant. The receptors shown here come from a human patient who received an intestinal transplant, so some T cells may come from the graft donor.

The genes are TRBV5-6 and TRBJ2-1, with 12 bases matching TRBD2. Per the germline V gene, CDR1 is SGHDT and CDR2 is YYEEEE. With 2 bases clipped from V and 9 bases from J, the junction kept 6 bases outside the gene matches. The CDR3 runs to 15 residues. The CDR3 sequence: CASSFGTSGLSEQFF. CDR3 bases: TGTGCCAGCAGCTTCGGGACTAGCGGGTTGAGTGAGCAGTTCTTC. Filled out from reference TRBV5-6 and TRBJ2-1, the complete variable domain reads DAGVTQSPTHLIKTRGQQVTLRCSPKSGHDTVSWYQQALGQGPQFIFQYYEEEERQRGNFPDRFSGHQFPNYSSELNVNALLLGDSALYLCASSFGTSGLSEQFFGPGTRLTVL.

This clone has a single count. The rearrangement joins TRBV2 to TRBJ1-5; possible D gene TRBD1, 5 bases. CDR1 is SNHLY, CDR2 FYNNEI, per germline. The germline V and J ends were trimmed by 8 bases and 3 bases, with 11 bases remaining between them. The CDR3 runs to 13 residues. CDR3 in DNA: TGTGCCAGCCAGGGACTCTTCAATCAGCCCCAGCATTTT. Its protein is CASQGLFNQPQHF.

The CDR3: CASSLRQGPFLSNQPQHF. CDR3 sequence (DNA): TGTGCCAGCAGTTTAAGGCAGGGACCCTTCCTTAGCAATCAGCCCCAGCATTTT. The rearrangement uses TRBV28 and TRBJ1-5; D is possibly TRBD1 (5 bases). The CDR3 extends over 18 amino acids. CDR1 is MDHEN, CDR2 SYDVKM, per germline. Trimming took 2 bases from V and 0 from J, leaving 17 bases between them.

DNA for the CDR3: TGCGCCAGCAGCTTGGAATCCCGGATCTCCTACGAGCAGTACTTC. Translated: CASSLESRISYEQYF. The chain recombines TRBV5-1 with TRBJ2-7; D is undetermined. V was clipped by 0 bases and J by 0 bases, with 10 bases between them. The CDR3 extends over 15 amino acids. The germline gives CDR1 SGHRS, CDR2 YFSETQ.

This chain links TRBV13 with TRBJ2-7; tentatively, D is TRBD2 (6 bases). The CDR3 is 14 amino acids. V shed 1 base and J shed 0 bases, with 7 bases lying between them. Per the germline V gene, CDR1 is PRHDT and CDR2 is FYEKMQ (reference sequence). CDR3 protein: CASSLASDSYEQYF. CDR3 DNA: TGTGCCAGCAGCTTAGCTAGCGACTCCTACGAGCAGTACTTC.

The genes are TRBV7-8 and TRBJ2-5; 10 nucleotides align to TRBD2. The CDR3 is 15 amino acids. Germline V lookup: CDR1 SGHVS, CDR2 FQNEAQ. V gave up 5 bases and J gave up 2 bases; unmatched junction bases: 5. The CDR3 bases are TGTGCCAGCAGCCAAGGGACTAGCGTTCAAGAGACCCAGTACTTC. Its translation: CASSQGTSVQETQYF.

The chain recombines TRBV18 with TRBJ1-2, with 10 bases that match TRBD1. Germline CDR1 is KGHSH and CDR2 is LQKENI. V shed 6 bases and J 1 base; nucleotides not matched to a gene: 11. The CDR3 loop spans 17 amino acids. In DNA, the CDR3 is TGTGCCAGCTCGACTAGATCCGGGACAGGGGATAACTATGGCTACACCTTC. This codes for CASSTRSGTGDNYGYTF.

The chain links TRBV28 to TRBJ2-7; TRBD2 is a possible D gene (5 bases). In germline, CDR1 is MDHEN, CDR2 SYDVKM. The CDR3 covers 16 residues. Deletions cut 6 bases from V and 3 bases from J, with 21 bases between. CDR3 DNA sequence: TGTGCCAGCAGCCCTGCGGCCGGAGGACTGGGCTACGAGCAGTACTTC. Translating it yields CASSPAAGGLGYEQYF.

This rearrangement joins TRBV6-4 to TRBJ2-1; 11 bases fit TRBD2. CDR3 size: 16 residues. The V and J ends lost 0 bases and 4 bases, in that order; junction bases with no gene match: 2. Germline V gives CDR1 MRHNA, CDR2 SNTAGT. The CDR3 loop reads CASSDSGTSGYNEQFF. The CDR3 DNA follows: TGTGCCAGCAGTGACTCGGGGACTAGCGGTTACAATGAGCAGTTCTTC.

This clone appeared a few times. The genes are TRBV5-4 and TRBJ2-6; D is possibly TRBD1 or TRBD2 (5 bases each). With 4 bases removed from V and 1 base from J, the gap between germline ends came to 6 bases. CDR1 is SGHNT, CDR2 YYREEE, per germline (reference sequence). This CDR3 spans 14 amino acids. The CDR3 reads CASSEGSGANVLTF. The CDR3, as DNA: TGTGCCAGCAGCGAGGGGTCTGGGGCCAACGTCCTGACTTTC.

The V and J genes are TRBV27 and TRBJ1-5, with D perhaps matching TRBD1 (6 bases). Trimming stripped 6 bases from V and 4 bases from J, with 10 bases between. This CDR3 region has 13 residues. CDR1 is MNHEY and CDR2 is SMNVEV in the germline V gene (reference sequence). CDR3 in DNA: TGTGCCAGCAGGCCAGGGGTAAATCAGCCCCAGCATTTT. Translating it yields CASRPGVNQPQHF.

The CDR3 reads CASSLALSQGAPYEQYF. CDR3 bases: TGTGCCAGCAGCTTAGCGCTCTCGCAGGGGGCTCCCTACGAGCAGTACTTC. The chain joins TRBV7-9 to TRBJ2-7; 8 positions agree with TRBD1. This CDR3 comprises 17 residues. The ends lost 0 bases at V and 2 bases at J; junction bases unmatched: 9. Germline V gene lookup returns CDR1 SEHNR and CDR2 FQNEAQ (reference sequence).

The chain couples TRBV5-1 to TRBJ2-7; perhaps TRBD2 as D (6 bases). Trimming cost V 1 base and J 2 bases, with 10 bases left between them. The CDR3 has 14 residues. Germline V gene sequence: CDR1 SGHRS, CDR2 YFSETQ. CDR3 in DNA: TGCGCCAGCAGCTTGTCGGCGGGAACCTACGAGCAGTACTTC. This translates into CASSLSAGTYEQYF.

The chain combines TRBV7-9 with TRBJ2-3; perhaps TRBD2 as D (6 bases). V was trimmed by 1 base and J by 4 bases, leaving 9 bases between them. The CDR3 length is 14 residues. Germline CDR1 SEHNR, CDR2 FQNEAQ (reference sequence). The CDR3 DNA reads as TGTGCCAGCAGCTTAGAACTAGCTTCAGATACGCAGTATTTT. This translates into CASSLELASDTQYF.

This chain links TRBV11-2 with TRBJ2-1, with no clear D. Germline V CDR1 and CDR2: SGHAT, FQNNGV. The CDR3 has 14 residues. The V gene lost 2 bases and the J gene lost 3 bases, with 8 bases spanning the gap. DNA for the CDR3: TGTGCCAGCAGCTTATTCCGGAACTACAATGAGCAGTTCTTC. Translated: CASSLFRNYNEQFF.

The V and J genes are TRBV19 and TRBJ2-7, with 8 bases aligning to TRBD2. Germline CDR1 is LNHDA and CDR2 is SQIVND (reference sequence). This CDR3 region has 14 residues. The trim removed 5 bases at V and 3 bases at J, leaving 6 bases unmatched. CDR3 coding DNA: TGTGCCAGTAGTCTGGGACTAGGGGTCTACGAGCAGTACTTC. Amino acids: CASSLGLGVYEQYF.

J is TRBJ2-1 and V is TRBV27, with no clear D. V gave up 4 bases and J gave up 8 bases, with 6 bases separating them. CDR3 length: 11 amino acids. CDR1 is MNHEY, CDR2 SMNVEV, per germline (reference sequence). CDR3 residues: CASSWSHEQFF. For the CDR3, the DNA is TGTGCCAGCAGTTGGTCCCATGAGCAGTTCTTC.

The CDR3 coding sequence is TGTGCCTGGAGCCCTAGCGGGAGGGGCACAGATACGCAGTATTTT. Translation: CAWSPSGRGTDTQYF. The chain employs TRBV30 and TRBJ2-3; 12 nucleotides match TRBD2. J was trimmed by 1 base and V by 3 bases; bases with no gene match: 2. The CDR3 length is 15 residues. Germline-derived CDR1 and CDR2 are GTSNPN and SVGIG (reference sequence).

This sequence joins TRBV5-8 and TRBJ2-1; 8 bases match TRBD1. Germline trimming cut 10 bases from V and 4 bases from J; bases unmatched to any gene: 10. This CDR3 spans 14 amino acids. The germline gives CDR1 SGHTS, CDR2 YDEGEE. In DNA, the CDR3 is TGTGCCGACTCAGACAGGGGCTATTACAATGAGCAGTTCTTC. Translation: CADSDRGYYNEQFF.

This clone has only a few counts. A single base is all that separates this from a far larger clone, so a read error is likely. Additional DNA sequences in this sample encode the identical CDR3. The rearrangement joins TRBV6-6 to TRBJ2-7; D is ambiguous. Germline loops: CDR1 MNHNY, CDR2 SVGAGI (reference sequence). The CDR3 has 12 amino acids. Trimming stripped 9 bases from V and 5 bases from J, with 14 bases between. The CDR3 reads CARSLITNEQYF. Here the CDR3 DNA reads TGTGCCAGGTCCCTAATTACAAACGAGCAGTACTTC.

The rearrangement uses TRBV6-1 and TRBJ2-3; 7 bases align to TRBD2. CDR1 and CDR2 (germline): MNHNS, SASEGT. CDR3 length: 17 residues. V was clipped by 2 bases and J by 4 bases; unmatched bases: 12. CDR3 in amino acids: CASSEIFAGDVADTQYF. The CDR3 region has the DNA TGTGCCAGCAGTGAAATTTTTGCGGGAGATGTGGCAGATACGCAGTATTTT.

The chain recombines TRBV6-1 with TRBJ1-6; D remains ambiguous. V was trimmed by 5 bases and J by 5 bases, leaving 7 bases between them. The CDR3 is made up of 13 amino acids. CDR1 is MNHNS, CDR2 SASEGT, per germline. The chain's CDR3 is CASSNRDNSPLHF. The DNA of the CDR3 is TGTGCCAGCAGTAACCGGGATAATTCACCCCTCCACTTT.

The V and J genes are TRBV7-6 and TRBJ2-1; no definite D call. V shed 10 bases and J shed 6 bases, with 22 bases lying between them. CDR3 length: 15 residues. Germline assignment: CDR1 SGHVS and CDR2 FNYEAQ. The DNA of the CDR3 is TGTGCCATCACACTCGGACCTATTGCTAGCAATGAGCAGTTCTTC. Amino acids: CAITLGPIASNEQFF. Drawing the rest from reference TRBV7-6 and TRBJ2-1, the complete variable domain is GAGVSQSPRYKVTKRGQDVALRCDPISGHVSLYWYRQALGQGPEFLTYFNYEAQQDKSGLPNDRFSAERPEGSISTLTIQRTEQRDSAMYRCAITLGPIASNEQFFGPGTRLTVL.

The chain joins TRBV11-2 to TRBJ2-3; 12 positions match TRBD2. V lost 4 bases, J lost 3 bases, and 2 bases stayed unmatched. The CDR3 is made up of 15 amino acids. Germline CDR1 and CDR2: SGHAT and FQNNGV. This chain's CDR3 is CASSSLAGGTDTQYF. CDR3 nucleotides: TGTGCCAGCAGCTCCCTAGCGGGAGGGACAGATACGCAGTATTTT.

The J gene is TRBJ1-2, the V gene TRBV19; possibly TRBD1 for D (6 bases). The V gene lost 3 bases and the J gene lost 6 bases, with 11 bases spanning the gap. The CDR3 extends over 13 amino acids. CDR1 is LNHDA, CDR2 SQIVND, per germline (reference sequence). CDR3 bases: TGTGCCAGTAGTATTGGGAAGGGGGATGGCTACACCTTC. Residues: CASSIGKGDGYTF.

The DNA of the CDR3 is TGTGCCTGGAGTCTAGCCCTTCTCTCGTCGAACACTGAAGCTTTCTTT. Translated: CAWSLALLSSNTEAFF. The chain employs TRBV30 and TRBJ1-1, with D uncertain. Germline V gene lookup returns CDR1 GTSNPN and CDR2 SVGIG (reference sequence). The CDR3 runs 16 residues. The ends were cut back, 2 bases at V and 1 base at J, with 17 bases in the middle.

The rearrangement uses TRBV6-1 and TRBJ2-1; TRBD2 matches at 12 bases. Looked up from germline, CDR1 is MNHNS and CDR2 is SASEGT. V gave up 6 bases and J gave up 4 bases; unmatched junction bases: 4. The CDR3 is 15 residues long. In nucleotides, the CDR3 is TGTGCCAGCAGCCAGACTAGCGGGGGTTACAATGAGCAGTTCTTC. It yields the protein CASSQTSGGYNEQFF.

The chain uses TRBV7-9 and TRBJ2-4; D is possibly TRBD1 or TRBD2 (5 bases each). Germline V CDR1 and CDR2: SEHNR, FQNEAQ (reference sequence). The CDR3 runs 14 residues. V gave up 7 bases and J gave up 0 bases, with 10 bases separating them. As DNA, the CDR3 is TGTGCCAGCACCGGGACCATAGCCAAAAACATTCAGTACTTC. Translating gives CASTGTIAKNIQYF.

The chain uses TRBV10-3 and TRBJ2-7; 12 nucleotides agree with TRBD2. Trimming cost V 4 bases and J 2 bases; bases outside gene matches: 3. Germline V lookup: CDR1 ENHRY, CDR2 SYGVKD. The CDR3 loop spans 15 amino acids. This chain's CDR3 is CAISATSGRAYEQYF. DNA of the CDR3: TGTGCCATCAGTGCGACTAGCGGGAGAGCCTACGAGCAGTACTTC.

Written as DNA, the CDR3 is TGCACCAGCAGCCAAGATGTGATCGAGACAGGGAGATGTATCGCTGAAGCTTTCTTT. This encodes CTSSQDVIETGRCIAEAFF. The chain carries TRBV1 and TRBJ1-1; the table calls TRBD1, which could not be checked here. TRBV1 is listed as a pseudogene. This CDR3 is 19 amino acids long.

V and J are TRBV15 and TRBJ1-2; TRBD1 might be the D (5 bases). The germline V gene has CDR1 LNHNV and CDR2 YYDKDF (reference sequence). The CDR3 is 16 residues long. V shed 3 bases and J shed 1 base, with 15 bases lying between them. CDR3: CATSSNRPPFNYGYTF. As DNA, the CDR3 is TGTGCCACCAGCAGCAACAGGCCACCCTTTAACTATGGCTACACCTTC.

This clone is a singleton in its sample. This sequence joins TRBV4-2 and TRBJ2-2; 8 bases are shared with TRBD2. CDR1 is LGHNA and CDR2 is YNFKEQ in the germline V gene. Germline trimming cut 6 bases from V and 3 bases from J; bases unmatched to any gene: 3. The CDR3 totals 14 residues. The CDR3 sequence: CASRREADTGELFF. The CDR3 coding sequence is TGTGCCAGCAGGCGGGAGGCGGACACCGGGGAGCTGTTTTTT.